These 27 T cell receptor beta chains were sequenced from one sample in a study of CD8 T cells in ankylosing spondylitis (dated by TCRdb to about 2017). Points the paper makes about the study in general: Blood from ankylosing spondylitis patients appeared to be characterized by a TCR beta motif made up of several highly homologous amino acid variants.

The library was built by means of 5' RACE. Instrument used: Illumina HiSeq 2500. TCRdb reprocessing: public reads trimmed at Q25 with fastp, clones called with MiXCR, in-frame beta chains kept. Rows matching on CDR3 protein sequence are summarized as one entry with the most common DNA and genes. Within this sample are hundreds of thousands of distinct CDR3 sequences, with roughly 10% of them counted one time only. Clones ranked in the top ten supply 0.51% of the sample. These receptors' antigens are unknown. Sample: blood, either unsorted or a sorted T cell fraction (not recorded which). The receptors were sampled from a male donor with ankylosing spondylitis.

This clonotype appeared a few times. The chain joins TRBV20-1 to TRBJ1-5; TRBD1 matches 8 bases. V shed 5 bases and J 6 bases; nucleotides not matched to a gene: 3. This CDR3 comprises 12 residues. Germline assignment: CDR1 DFQATT and CDR2 SNEGSKA (reference sequence). The CDR3, as DNA: TGCAGTGCTCGGACAGGGCCTCAGCCCCAGCATTTT. Amino acid sequence: CSARTGPQPQHF.

This chain uses TRBV20-1 with TRBJ2-3, with D possibly being TRBD1 (6 bases). The CDR3 has 15 residues. Per germline, CDR1 DFQATT and CDR2 SNEGSKA (reference sequence). Trimming removed 2 bases from V and 2 bases from J, with 14 bases in between. The CDR3 DNA is TGCAGTGCTAGAACCACAGGGAAGGCCACAGATACGCAGTATTTT. Translating gives CSARTTGKATDTQYF.

The sample holds a few counts of this clonotype. The V call is TRBV6-5, the J call TRBJ1-6, with no clear D. Germline V gene lookup returns CDR1 MNHEY and CDR2 SVGAGI. V lost 0 bases, J lost 13 bases, and 16 bases lay in between. This CDR3 has 15 amino acids. The CDR3 is CASSYSGYFSGPLHF. CDR3 bases: TGTGCCAGCAGTTACTCGGGCTATTTCAGTGGTCCCCTCCACTTT.

This clonotype was counted a few times. The chain recombines TRBV24-1 with TRBJ1-2, with 8 positions matching TRBD1. Per the germline V gene, CDR1 is KGHDR and CDR2 is SFDVKD. After removal of 4 bases from V and 2 bases from J, the junction contained 5 bases not matched to a gene. CDR3 length: 15 residues. This CDR3 reads CATSDRRTGNYGYTF. CDR3 bases: TGTGCCACCAGTGACCGTCGGACAGGGAACTATGGCTACACCTTC.

Remarks on this clonotype: The conserved phenylalanine or tryptophan normally closing the CDR3 is absent here, so this likely arose from a read error. The CDR3 DNA reads TGCAGCGTTGAGGGAGACACCCGCACAGATACGCAGTATCTT. Encoded protein: CSVEGDTRTDTQYL. V gene TRBV29-1 combines with J gene TRBJ2-3; possible D gene TRBD2, 5 bases. Per the germline V gene, CDR1 is SQVTM and CDR2 is ANQGSEA. Deletions cut 3 bases from V and 1 base from J, with 11 bases between. CDR3 length: 14 residues.

This clonotype was detected a few times. CDR3 bases: TGTGCCAGCACCCGGGACCTCCACGCCGAGACCCAGTACTTC. This sequence encodes CASTRDLHAETQYF. This sequence joins TRBV27 and TRBJ2-5, with D perhaps TRBD1 or TRBD2 (5 bases each). The CDR3 is 14 amino acids. Trimming took 7 bases from V and 5 from J, leaving 17 bases between them. In germline, CDR1 is MNHEY, CDR2 SMNVEV (reference sequence).

The V and J genes are TRBV4-3 and TRBJ1-1; no definite D call. The CDR3 runs to 16 residues. V shed 0 bases and J shed 4 bases, with 15 bases lying between them. Germline lookup yields CDR1 LGHNA and CDR2 YSLEER. CDR3 bases: TGCGCCAGCAGCCAAGAGCGGGGAAGTCGCGCCACTGAAGCTTTCTTT. Protein product: CASSQERGSRATEAFF.

V usage is TRBV7-2 and J usage is TRBJ1-2; D might be TRBD1 (5 bases). The CDR3 covers 14 residues. Germline-derived CDR1 and CDR2 are SGHTA and FQGNSA. V lost 4 bases and J 4 bases, leaving 13 bases between the germline ends. CDR3 protein: CASSYPGRGYGYTF. The CDR3 bases are TGTGCCAGCAGCTACCCGGGACGCGGCTATGGCTACACCTTC.

Ten or more counts support this clonotype. The V and J genes are TRBV10-1 and TRBJ2-7, with no clear D. Trimming removed 3 bases from V and 2 bases from J, with 8 bases in between. The CDR3 is made up of 13 amino acids. Germline loops: CDR1 WNHNN, CDR2 SYGVQD (reference sequence). The CDR3: CASSDRDTYEQYF. CDR3 bases: TGCGCCAGCAGTGACAGAGATACCTACGAGCAGTACTTC.

This clonotype was detected only a few times. This chain uses TRBV11-2 with TRBJ1-1; D not resolved. The CDR3 loop spans 14 amino acids. Germline V gene data show CDR1 as SGHAT and CDR2 as FQNNGV. Trimming took 1 base from V and 4 from J, leaving 10 bases between them. The CDR3 region is CASSLAWAGTEAFF. The CDR3 DNA sequence: TGTGCCAGCAGCTTAGCGTGGGCGGGCACTGAAGCTTTCTTT.

The rearrangement uses TRBV7-6 and TRBJ2-7; 8 bases match TRBD2. CDR1 and CDR2 from the germline V gene are SGHVS and FNYEAQ. After removal of 5 bases from V and 9 bases from J, the junction contained 15 bases not matched to a gene. The CDR3 totals 15 residues. The CDR3 spells CASSPRGGDKGVQYF. For the CDR3, the DNA is TGTGCCAGCAGCCCCCGGGGGGGTGACAAAGGTGTGCAGTACTTC.

This clonotype was seen a handful of times. The chain carries TRBV10-3 and TRBJ1-2; no definite D call. The germline V gene has CDR1 ENHRY and CDR2 SYGVKD. V lost 7 bases and J 7 bases, leaving 13 bases between the germline ends. The CDR3 contains 12 residues. The CDR3 nucleotides read TGTGCCATCATGTGGGGAGTGGGTGGCTACACCTTC. It specifies CAIMWGVGGYTF.

The sample holds many counts of this clonotype. The J gene is TRBJ1-1, the V gene TRBV24-1; D possibly corresponds to TRBD1 (5 bases). The V end was cut by 3 bases, the J end by 5 bases, with 9 bases between. The CDR3 is 13 residues long. Germline CDR1 is KGHDR and CDR2 is SFDVKD. The CDR3 loop reads CATSDGASTEAFF. The CDR3 DNA follows: TGTGCCACCAGTGATGGGGCATCGACTGAAGCTTTCTTT.

This clonotype was counted a few times. The rearrangement uses TRBV20-1 and TRBJ2-2, with D perhaps TRBD1 or TRBD2 (5 bases each). The CDR3 runs 14 residues. Trimming pared 5 bases from V and 7 bases from J, leaving 17 bases between. From germline, CDR1 is DFQATT and CDR2 SNEGSKA (reference sequence). CDR3 in amino acids: CSARVGVRNGELFF. CDR3 in DNA: TGCAGTGCTCGGGTGGGGGTGAGGAACGGGGAGCTGTTTTTT.

The genes are TRBV15 and TRBJ2-5, with a weak D call TRBD2 (5 bases). Germline V gene lookup returns CDR1 LNHNV and CDR2 YYDKDF (reference sequence). The CDR3 consists of 14 residues. V was shortened by 8 bases and J by 0 bases, with 13 bases between the two germline ends. The CDR3 region is CATQRCGYQETQYF. CDR3 nucleotide sequence: TGTGCCACCCAGCGGTGTGGGTACCAAGAGACCCAGTACTTC.

V and J are TRBV5-1 and TRBJ2-2, with 8 bases aligning to TRBD2. Trimming took 4 bases from V and 4 from J; bases not matched to a gene: 9. In germline, CDR1 is SGHRS, CDR2 YFSETQ. The CDR3 contains 16 residues. The CDR3 here is CASSPEAGGVTGELFF. The DNA for the CDR3 is TGCGCCAGCAGCCCTGAGGCGGGAGGTGTCACCGGGGAGCTGTTTTTT. Full variable domain (remainder filled in from reference TRBV5-1 and TRBJ2-2): KAGVTQTPRYLIKTRGQQVTLSCSPISGHRSVSWYQQTPGQGLQFLFEYFSETQRNKGNFPGRFSGRQFSNSRSEMNVSTLELGDSALYLCASSPEAGGVTGELFFGEGSRLTVL.

This clonotype was counted only a few times. This chain uses TRBV2 with TRBJ2-7, with a possible D match to TRBD2 (5 bases). Germline V gives CDR1 SNHLY, CDR2 FYNNEI. Trimming shortened V by 7 bases and J by 1 base, and 23 bases separated the two germline ends. This CDR3 region has 17 residues. This CDR3 reads CASMLGSSLTESYEQYF. The DNA for the CDR3 is TGTGCCAGCATGCTGGGGAGTTCCTTGACGGAATCCTACGAGCAGTACTTC.

The rearrangement uses TRBV28 and TRBJ2-7, with D perhaps being TRBD1 or TRBD2 (5 bases each). This CDR3 spans 12 amino acids. In germline, CDR1 is MDHEN, CDR2 SYDVKM. V lost 4 bases and J lost 6, with 10 bases in between. The CDR3, as DNA: TGTGCCAGCAGTTCAGGGAGCGGCGAGCAGTACTTC. Translating it yields CASSSGSGEQYF.

This chain links TRBV15 with TRBJ1-1; 7 nucleotides align to TRBD1. Trimming removed 6 bases from V and 4 bases from J; junction bases left unmatched: 5. This CDR3 has 13 residues. Germline-derived CDR1 and CDR2 are LNHNV and YYDKDF (reference sequence). DNA for the CDR3: TGTGCCACCAGATCTCAGGGGGGCACTGAAGCTTTCTTT. This gives the protein CATRSQGGTEAFF.

The chain links TRBV20-1 to TRBJ2-3; 7 bases map to TRBD2. Germline CDR1 and CDR2: DFQATT and SNEGSKA (reference sequence). V shed 0 bases, J shed 0 bases, and the junction held 3 bases outside the gene matches. The CDR3 contains 15 residues. The CDR3 protein is CSARDSGASTDTQYF. The CDR3 nucleotides read TGCAGTGCTAGAGACAGCGGGGCTAGCACAGATACGCAGTATTTT.

This clonotype occurred a few times. The chain is built from TRBV7-2 and TRBJ1-2; 8 bases map to TRBD1. Germline CDR1 and CDR2: SGHTA and FQGNSA. The CDR3 contains 14 residues. The J segment lost 7 bases and the V segment lost 5 bases, leaving 9 bases of the junction unmatched. The CDR3 DNA follows: TGTGCCAGCAGCCTAAGGACAGGGAGACTTGGCTACACCTTC. It encodes CASSLRTGRLGYTF.

The genes are TRBV15 and TRBJ2-5; weak D call: TRBD2 (5 bases). Trimming took off 0 bases at V and 9 bases at J, with 11 bases between the two ends. The CDR3 totals 13 residues. Germline V gives CDR1 LNHNV, CDR2 YYDKDF (reference sequence). CDR3 sequence reads: CATSRDTEGAQYF. DNA of the CDR3: TGTGCCACCAGCAGAGATACAGAGGGCGCCCAGTACTTC. Full variable domain (outside the CDR3, taken from reference TRBV15 and TRBJ2-5): DAMVIQNPRYQVTQFGKPVTLSCSQTLNHNVMYWYQQKSSQAPKLLFHYYDKDFNNEADTPDNFQSRRPNTSFCFLDIRSPGLGDTAMYLCATSRDTEGAQYFGPGTRLLVL.

This clonotype was seen ten or more times. The CDR3 bases are TGTGCCAGCAGCTTGGGACCGGTGAATGAGCAGTTCTTC. This encodes CASSLGPVNEQFF. The V and J genes are TRBV7-2 and TRBJ2-1; the D call may be TRBD1 or TRBD2 (5 bases each). CDR1 and CDR2 from the germline V gene are SGHTA and FQGNSA. CDR3 size: 13 residues. V was pared by 3 bases and J by 7 bases, with 10 bases between.

At least ten counts were recorded for this clonotype. V gene TRBV5-1 combines with J gene TRBJ2-3; D may be TRBD1 or TRBD2 (6 bases each). CDR3 length: 14 amino acids. From germline, CDR1 is SGHRS and CDR2 YFSETQ. Deletions cut 0 bases from V and 4 bases from J, with 9 bases between. CDR3 region: CASSLDGGSDTQYF. Here the CDR3 DNA reads TGCGCCAGCAGCTTGGACGGGGGCTCAGATACGCAGTATTTT.

This clonotype was detected a few times. The chain employs TRBV10-3 and TRBJ2-7; 8 bases are a match to TRBD1. The CDR3 runs 14 residues. CDR1 and CDR2 from the germline V gene are ENHRY and SYGVKD. V lost 5 bases, J lost 2 bases, and 5 bases stayed unmatched. CDR3 amino acids: CAISTGTGAYEQYF. Written as DNA, the CDR3 is TGTGCCATCAGTACAGGGACAGGAGCCTACGAGCAGTACTTC.

The CDR3 protein is CASSGQPGLAGGSSYNEQFF. As DNA, the CDR3 is TGTGCCAGCAGCGGACAACCGGGACTAGCGGGAGGCAGCTCCTACAATGAGCAGTTCTTC. The rearrangement links TRBV11-1 to TRBJ2-1; 15 bases line up with TRBD2. Germline CDR1 reads SGHAT; CDR2 reads FQDESV (reference sequence). After removal of 5 bases from V and 0 bases from J, the junction contained 11 bases not matched to a gene. The CDR3 spans 20 residues.

There are a few counts of this clonotype. The chain employs TRBV5-1 and TRBJ2-5, with D uncertain. Germline CDR1 SGHRS, CDR2 YFSETQ. The CDR3 is 14 residues long. Trimming removed 2 bases at V and 2 bases at J, with 10 bases between. The CDR3 sequence is CASSFLQTQETQYF. In nucleotides, the CDR3 is TGCGCCAGCAGCTTTTTACAGACACAAGAGACCCAGTACTTC. The complete variable domain, with remaining parts taken from reference TRBV5-1 and TRBJ2-5, reads KAGVTQTPRYLIKTRGQQVTLSCSPISGHRSVSWYQQTPGQGLQFLFEYFSETQRNKGNFPGRFSGRQFSNSRSEMNVSTLELGDSALYLCASSFLQTQETQYFGPGTRLLVL.